These T cell receptor beta chains were read from a single sample in a study of Ad26.COV2.S vaccination and SARS-CoV-2 variants. The protocol was immunoSEQ multiplex PCR, while the TCRdb copy is restricted to in-frame clones and leaves out a portion. Altogether fewer than 800,000 clones are present, roughly 90% being singletons, with the ten largest covering about 1.5%. This specimen consisted of peripheral blood, obtained in a trial of Ad26.COV2.S vaccine versus placebo. The origin of the receptors is a person aged 18 to 59 who received the Ad26.COV2.S COVID-19 vaccine or a placebo. Both conserved end residues are part of each CDR3. A D gene is named only where the DNA matches it firmly. The size field is filled for only some rows; it gives once, few, many or a size class.

TRBJ2-5 | NA | TRBV11-2 | NA | TGTGCCAGCAGCCCTTCAGGGGCGGGCCAGTACTTC | CASSPSGAGQYF
TRBJ2-3 | NA | TRBV5-6 | NA | TGTGCCAGCAGCTTGGTGGGCGCAGGCACAGATACGCAGTATTTT | CASSLVGAGTDTQYF
TRBJ1-1 | NA | TRBV30 | NA | TGTGCCTGGTGTAGCGACAACTCGAACACTGAAGCTTTCTTT | CAWCSDNSNTEAFF
TRBJ1-4 | NA | TRBV5-1 | TRBD1 | TGCGCCAGCAGCTTACGTCCGCGACAGGGGTTCAACGAAAAACTGTTTTTT | CASSLRPRQGFNEKLFF
TRBJ2-4 | NA | TRBV12-2 | NA | TGTGCAAGTCGCTTAGTTCTAGCGGGAGATTGGGTTGGAGACATTCAGTACTTC | CASRLVLAGDWVGDIQYF
TRBJ2-5 | NA | TRBV5-6 | NA | TGTGCCAGCAGCTTGGTCCCTACCGGACTTCAAGAGACCCAGTACTTC | CASSLVPTGLQETQYF
TRBJ1-5 | NA | TRBV19 | NA | TGTGCCAGTAGGACTCGGCGGACGGGCAGCAATCAGCCCCAGCATTTT | CASRTRRTGSNQPQHF
TRBJ1-1 | NA | TRBV9 | NA | TGTGCCAGCAGCGTAGTTCAACGGTGGAACACTGAAGCTTTCTTT | CASSVVQRWNTEAFF
TRBJ2-7 | NA | TRBV6-1 | NA | TGTGCCAGCAGTGAACAGACTAGATTACAGTACTTC | CASSEQTRLQYF
TRBJ2-1 | NA | TRBV7-2 | NA | TGTGCCAGCAGCTTAGGGCCCAGCGCATCCTACAATGAGCAGTTCTTC | CASSLGPSASYNEQFF
TRBJ2-7 | NA | TRBV7-9 | TRBD1 | TGTGCCAGCAGCCGGCGGACAGGGGACTCCTACGAGCAGTACTTC | CASSRRTGDSYEQYF
TRBJ2-5 | NA | TRBV7-7 | TRBD2 | TGTGCTAGCAGCCCCGGGACTAGCGGGAGCGAGACCCAGTACTTC | CASSPGTSGSETQYF
TRBJ1-2 | NA | TRBV5-1 | NA | TGCGCCAGCAGCTTTCCTGACACCGCCAACTATGGCTACACCTTC | CASSFPDTANYGYTF
TRBJ1-5 | NA | TRBV10-2 | TRBD1 | TGCGCCAGCAGTGAGTCGAGGGGACAGGGAAATCAGCCCCAGCATTTT | CASSESRGQGNQPQHF
TRBJ2-7 | NA | TRBV5-4 | TRBD2 | TGTGCCAGCAGCTTGGGGGTTGGTAGCGGGGCCACCTACGAGCAGTACTTC | CASSLGVGSGATYEQYF
TRBJ2-7 | NA | TRBV14 | TRBD2 | TGTGCCAGCAGCTCACTAGCGGGAGGCCCCGAGCAGTACTTC | CASSSLAGGPEQYF
TRBJ1-1 | once | TRBV19 | NA | TGTGCCAGTAGTAGGGGGGGGCGAACTGAAGCTTTCTTT | CASSRGGRTEAFF
TRBJ2-3 | NA | TRBV5-4 | TRBD2 | TGTGCCAGCAGCTTGCGACTAGCGGGGGGCAGCACAGATACGCAGTATTTT | CASSLRLAGGSTDTQYF
TRBJ1-4 | NA | TRBV18 | NA | TGTGCCAGCTCACGTGATCAGGGTGGTCTTAATGAAAAACTGTTTTTT | CASSRDQGGLNEKLFF
TRBJ1-1 | NA | TRBV19 | NA | TGTGCCAGTATTCGGGGGACGGTGAACACTGAAGCTTTCTTT | CASIRGTVNTEAFF
TRBJ2-2 | few | TRBV19 | NA | TGTGCCAGTAGTATATCCGTTACCGGGGAGCTGTTTTTT | CASSISVTGELFF
TRBJ1-5 | NA | TRBV25-1 | NA | TGTGCCAGCAGTGAAAGCAGCTTAGGGCCCCAGCATTTT | CASSESSLGPQHF
TRBJ2-1 | NA | TRBV27 | NA | TGTGCCAGCAGTTTATGGGCCGCCAGGGCCTCCTACAATGAGCAGTTCTTC | CASSLWAARASYNEQFF
TRBJ2-3 | NA | TRBV27 | NA | TGTGCCAGCAATCAAGAGGGAGGTAGCACAGATACGCAGTATTTT | CASNQEGGSTDTQYF
TRBJ1-4 | NA | TRBV19 | NA | TGTGCCAGTAAGAAGGGGCTTAATGAAAAACTGTTTTTT | CASKKGLNEKLFF
TRBJ2-6 | NA | TRBV19 | NA | TGTGCCAGCGGGACGGCCGTCTCTGGGGCCAACGTCCTGACTTTC | CASGTAVSGANVLTF
TRBJ1-5 | few | TRBV3-1/TRBV3-2 | NA | TGTGCCAGCAGCCAAGGACCGATCAATCAGCCCCAGCATTTT | CASSQGPINQPQHF
TRBJ1-5 | NA | TRBV15 | TRBD1 | TGTGCCACCAGCAGAATCACAGGACAGGGAAATCAGCCCCAGCATTTT | CATSRITGQGNQPQHF
TRBJ2-2 | NA | TRBV19 | TRBD2 | TGTGCCAGTAGTAATCGACTAGCGGGAGGGGAGACCGGGGAGCTGTTTTTT | CASSNRLAGGETGELFF
TRBJ2-3 | few | TRBV7-3 | NA | TGTGCCAGCAGCTTGGGGAGAGGAGATACGCAGTATTTT | CASSLGRGDTQYF
TRBJ1-1 | NA | TRBV11-2 | NA | TGTGCCTCACAGTGGACAGCGAACACTGAAGCTTTCTTT | CASQWTANTEAFF
TRBJ2-3 | NA | TRBV24-1 | TRBD1 | TGTGCCACCAGTGGCGCTTTTTTGGACAGGGTTTGGTCCGGGTCCTTCACAGATACGCAGTATTTT | CATSGAFLDRVWSGSFTDTQYF
TRBJ1-4 | NA | TRBV19 | NA | TGTGCCAGTAGTACTGCATGGCCATCTAATGAAAAACTGTTTTTT | CASSTAWPSNEKLFF
TRBJ2-2 | NA | TRBV7-3 | TRBD1 | TGTGCCAGCAGCTTCCAGACAGGGGCCGGGGAGCTGTTTTTT | CASSFQTGAGELFF
TRBJ2-5 | NA | TRBV7-2 | TRBD2 | TGTGCCAGCAGCTCCCTAGCGGGGGTCCAAGAGACCCAGTACTTC | CASSSLAGVQETQYF
TRBJ2-5 | NA | TRBV29-1 | NA | TGCAGCGTTGACGGAGAGACCCAGTACTTC | CSVDGETQYF
TRBJ2-3 | NA | TRBV27 | TRBD2 | TGTGCCAGCAGTATACTAGCGGGGCTGAGCACAGATACGCAGTATTTT | CASSILAGLSTDTQYF
TRBJ1-2 | NA | TRBV30 | TRBD1 | TGTGCCTGGAGCGGGTGGGACAGTCCTAACTATGGCTACACCTTC | CAWSGWDSPNYGYTF
TRBJ2-5 | NA | TRBV25-1 | TRBD1 | TGTGCCAGCAGTGAACTTCTCTTCACAGGGGGCGCGCGGGAGACCCAGTACTTC | CASSELLFTGGARETQYF
TRBJ1-5 | NA | TRBV5-6 | TRBD1 | TGTGCCAGCAGCTTGACTACAGGGGTTGCTCAGCCCCAGCATTTT | CASSLTTGVAQPQHF
TRBJ2-1 | NA | TRBV6-5 | TRBD2 | TGTGCCAGCACTAAGACTAGCGGGGCTTACAATGAGCAGTTCTTC | CASTKTSGAYNEQFF
TRBJ2-7 | NA | TRBV30 | NA | TGTGCCTGGAGCCCCCGGGGCTTCAACGAGCAGTACTTC | CAWSPRGFNEQYF
TRBJ2-5 | NA | TRBV6-4 | NA | TGTGCCATCCCGACAGGCGGGCTAAGAGTGTCCCAGTACTTC | CAIPTGGLRVSQYF
TRBJ2-3 | NA | TRBV11-3 | TRBD2 | TGTGCCAGCAGCCCCGGACTGGGCGGGAGAGGGGCGCTAGGTACAGATACGCAGTATTTT | CASSPGLGGRGALGTDTQYF
TRBJ2-5 | NA | TRBV10-2 | TRBD1 | TGCGCCAGCAGCGGACAGGGGGTTGGAGAGACCCAGTACTTC | CASSGQGVGETQYF
TRBJ2-5 | few | TRBV29-1 | NA | TGCAGCGTTTCCGGCGAAGAGACCCAGTACTTC | CSVSGEETQYF
TRBJ1-5 | NA | TRBV4-3 | NA | TGCGCCAGCAGCCAAGATTATTCAGGGAGCAATCAGCCCCAGCATTTT | CASSQDYSGSNQPQHF
TRBJ1-6 | NA | TRBV7-3 | NA | TGTGCCAGCAGCCCGGGAGCTTTGAATTCACCCCTCCACTTT | CASSPGALNSPLHF
TRBJ2-1 | NA | TRBV5-5 | TRBD2 | TGTGCCAGCAGCCTTTCGGGGGGCTCCTACAATGAGCAGTTCTTC | CASSLSGGSYNEQFF
TRBJ2-2 | NA | TRBV2 | TRBD1 | TGTGCCAGCCTGCCCGAGACAGGGGACAGCGGGGAGCTGTTTTTT | CASLPETGDSGELFF
TRBJ2-1 | NA | TRBV19 | TRBD1 | TGTGCCAGTGCCCGGGACAGGGAAGGTAATGAGCAGTTCTTC | CASARDREGNEQFF
TRBJ1-6 | NA | TRBV3-1/TRBV3-2 | NA | TGTGCCAGCAGCCAACAGGGGTCACCCCTCCACTTT | CASSQQGSPLHF
TRBJ1-2 | NA | TRBV6-2/TRBV6-3 | NA | TGTGCCAGCAGTTACGAGGTTAACTATGGCTACACCTTC | CASSYEVNYGYTF
TRBJ2-7 | NA | TRBV5-1 | TRBD1 | TGCGCCAGCAGCTGGGGACAGGGGGGAGGCGAGCAGTACTTC | CASSWGQGGGEQYF
TRBJ2-2 | NA | TRBV14 | TRBD2 | TGTGCCAGCAGCCAAGACGCCCGGACTAGCCTTCCCGGGGAGCTGTTTTTT | CASSQDARTSLPGELFF
TRBJ2-3 | NA | TRBV5-5 | NA | TGTGCCAGCACCCGGGGAGTATCCATTACAGATACGCAGTATTTT | CASTRGVSITDTQYF